A selection of T cell receptor beta chains follows, all from one sample in a study of naive and memory T cell subsets. TCRdb independently ran MiXCR on the UMI-ligation and nested PCR reads; one entry per CDR3 protein. The sample consists of 150,000 or so distinct CDR3 sequences, about 23% of them appearing once. What was sequenced was naive CD4+ T cells from blood. The receptors here all came from a human donor in good health. CDR3s include the opening cysteine and the closing phenylalanine or tryptophan. D genes are given only for firm matches. Size is omitted from some rows. Given values are once, few, many or a class for expanded clones.

v_gene,d_gene,len,j_gene,abundance,CDR3nt,CDR3aa
TRBV3-1,-,14,TRBJ1-2,-,TGTGCCAGCAGCCCACTGGCGACACTACGGGGCTACACCTTC,CASSPLATLRGYTF
TRBV11-2,-,15,TRBJ2-7,many,TGTGCCAGCAGCTTTCAACCTAGCCGATCCTACGAGCAGTACTTC,CASSFQPSRSYEQYF
TRBV9,-,14,TRBJ2-7,many,TGTGCCAGCAGCGTAGATGGGGTGGTGCGCGAGCAGTACTTC,CASSVDGVVREQYF
TRBV29-1,-,12,TRBJ2-3,-,TGCAGCGTTGAGGTCGGGGCAGATACGCAGTATTTT,CSVEVGADTQYF
TRBV29-1,TRBD2,14,TRBJ2-3,-,TGCAGCGTCCAGACTAGCGGGAGCACAGATACGCAGTATTTT,CSVQTSGSTDTQYF
TRBV5-5,-,15,TRBJ2-5,few,TGTGCCAGCAGCTTGGAAGGGGGGGTCCAAGAGACCCAGTACTTC,CASSLEGGVQETQYF
TRBV6-2/TRBV6-3,-,14,TRBJ1-1,-,TGTGCCAGCAGTTACGACAAGGGAAGGACTGAAGCTTTCTTT,CASSYDKGRTEAFF
TRBV6-2/TRBV6-3,-,15,TRBJ1-5,-,TGTGCCAGCAGAAACAGAGCGATTTCCAATCAGCCCCAGCATTTT,CASRNRAISNQPQHF
TRBV7-2,TRBD2,15,TRBJ2-7,many,TGTGCCAGCAGCAAGGAGGCTAGCGGTACCTACGAGCAGTACTTC,CASSKEASGTYEQYF
TRBV6-5,-,13,TRBJ1-4,many,TGTGCCAGCAAGGGACGGATTAATGAAAAACTGTTTTTT,CASKGRINEKLFF
TRBV9,TRBD1,14,TRBJ1-1,-,TGTGCCAGCACCCCGGGACAGTTGAACACTGAAGCTTTCTTT,CASTPGQLNTEAFF
TRBV12-3/TRBV12-4,TRBD1,14,TRBJ2-4,-,TGTGCCAGCAGGGGGACAGGGGGGAGAAACATTCAGTACTTC,CASRGTGGRNIQYF
TRBV12-3/TRBV12-4,-,12,TRBJ2-2,-,TGTGCCAGCAGTTTAAACTTCGGGGAGCTGTTTTTT,CASSLNFGELFF
TRBV2,-,15,TRBJ2-1,-,TGTGCCAGCAGGGAGGGGGTCTGGGCCTACAATGAGCAGTTCTTC,CASREGVWAYNEQFF
TRBV6-6,-,13,TRBJ2-7,-,TGTGCCAGCAGCGGACACCGCTCCTACGAGCAGTACTTC,CASSGHRSYEQYF
TRBV28,-,15,TRBJ2-6,-,TGTGCCAGCACGAGACGGATCTCTGGGGCCAACGTCCTGACTTTC,CASTRRISGANVLTF
TRBV29-1,TRBD2,16,TRBJ2-1,-,TGCAGCGTGGGAGGGCTTCTAGCGGGAGCGGGGGGTGAGCAGTTCTTC,CSVGGLLAGAGGEQFF
TRBV24-1,-,14,TRBJ2-3,-,TGTGCCACCAGAACAGGCCGGGGCACAGATACGCAGTATTTT,CATRTGRGTDTQYF
TRBV6-2/TRBV6-3,TRBD1,14,TRBJ1-5,-,TGTGCCAGCAGGCCGGACAGGCGGGACCAGCCCCAGCATTTT,CASRPDRRDQPQHF
TRBV12-3/TRBV12-4,-,14,TRBJ2-5,-,TGTGCCAGCAGTTTGTCCTGGGGAGGAGAGACCCAGTACTTC,CASSLSWGGETQYF
TRBV28,-,16,TRBJ2-6,-,TGTGCCAGCAGTACCCGGGGTGGGTCCGGGGCCAACGTCCTGACTTTC,CASSTRGGSGANVLTF
TRBV6-6,-,15,TRBJ2-1,-,TGTGCCAGCACTAACGATCGGAGCTCCTACAATGAGCAGTTCTTC,CASTNDRSSYNEQFF
TRBV29-1,TRBD1,15,TRBJ1-1,few,TGCAGCGCTGGGACGACGGGACAGCTGAACACTGAAGCTTTCTTT,CSAGTTGQLNTEAFF
TRBV25-1,-,12,TRBJ2-3,-,TGTGCCAGCAGTCCGGAAACAGATACGCAGTATTTT,CASSPETDTQYF
TRBV19,-,14,TRBJ2-1,few,TGTGCCAGTAGTTACGCGTCCAGGACCGATGAGCAGTTCTTC,CASSYASRTDEQFF
TRBV19,-,12,TRBJ2-6,few,TGTGCCAGTACCGCGGGGGCCAACGTCCTGACTTTC,CASTAGANVLTF
TRBV6-6,TRBD1,15,TRBJ2-2,-,TGTGCCAGCAGTTTCAGGACAGGGATGACCGGGGAGCTGTTTTTT,CASSFRTGMTGELFF
TRBV7-9,-,19,TRBJ2-1,few,TGTGCCAGCAGCCCAGGATTGGGGATTCGAACGAGCTCCTACAATGAGCAGTTCTTC,CASSPGLGIRTSSYNEQFF
TRBV10-1,-,14,TRBJ2-7,-,TGCGCCAGCAATACCGGGACGCCAGTGGACGAGCAGTACTTC,CASNTGTPVDEQYF
TRBV2,TRBD2,13,TRBJ2-1,-,TGTGCCAGCAGTAGACTAGCGGGAGATGAGCAGTTCTTC,CASSRLAGDEQFF